This T cell receptor (beta chain) came from a study of T cell responses to AZD1222 COVID-19 vaccine. V lost 7 bases and J 3 bases, leaving 19 bases between the germline ends. CDR1 SQVTM and CDR2 ANQGSEA come from the germline V gene. The CDR3 totals 14 residues. The data were produced by immunoSEQ multiplex PCR, yet TCRdb's version contains in-frame clones alone and is incomplete. The sample has 110,000 or so clones, approximately 88% seen once. Sequencing used peripheral blood, obtained 28 days after the second AZD1222 dose. This chain connects TRBV29-1 to TRBJ2-7; D tentatively fits TRBD1 or TRBD2 (5 bases each). The sequence was obtained from an adult who received the AZD1222 COVID-19 vaccine. CDR3 DNA: TGCAGCGCCAAATCGGGACGCAGTGACTACGAGCAGTACTTC. Its translation is CSAKSGRSDYEQYF.